A selection of T cell receptor beta chains follows, all from one sample in a study of CD8+ T cells in alopecia areata. The method was immunoSEQ multiplex PCR; TCRdb's version includes in-frame clones alone and lacks a portion of them. The sample shows about 34,000 clones, roughly 80% of them seen only once. The specimen was NKG2D-low CD8+ T cells sorted from blood. These receptors were taken from a human donor with alopecia areata. Each CDR3 is given with its conserved first and last residue. The order of the fields is V gene, D gene, J gene, clone size, CDR3 protein, CDR3 DNA. The D gene is left open where the match is weak. Some rows have no size entry. The others give once, few or many, or a class for an expanded clone.

>TRBV30|-|TRBJ1-1|-
CAWSGGSNTEAFF
TGTGCCTGGAGTGGGGGGTCAAACACTGAAGCTTTCTTT
>TRBV20-1|-|TRBJ2-1|-
CSARQYNEQFF
TGCAGTGCTAGACAGTACAATGAGCAGTTCTTC
>TRBV4-3|-|TRBJ2-7|-
CASSQEYGGGYEQYF
TGCGCCAGCAGCCAAGAATACGGCGGAGGTTACGAGCAGTACTTC
>TRBV7-9|TRBD1|TRBJ1-5|few
CASSFTGVNQPQHF
TGTGCCAGCAGCTTCACAGGGGTCAATCAGCCCCAGCATTTT
>TRBV27|-|TRBJ2-1|-
CASSGRVYNEQFF
TGTGCCAGCAGCGGACGAGTATACAATGAGCAGTTCTTC
>TRBV29-1|-|TRBJ2-2|-
CSVESGRENTGELFF
TGCAGCGTTGAATCGGGCAGGGAGAACACCGGGGAGCTGTTTTTT
>TRBV7-9|-|TRBJ1-2|-
CASSDHRDGYTF
TGTGCCAGCAGCGACCACAGGGATGGCTACACCTTC
>TRBV9|TRBD2|TRBJ2-1|-
CASSVVLGTSGVEGNEQFF
TGTGCCAGCAGCGTAGTGCTTGGAACTAGCGGAGTCGAAGGCAATGAGCAGTTCTTC
>TRBV11-3|-|TRBJ2-3|once
CASSLQGSDTQYF
TGTGCCAGCAGCTTACAGGGGTCAGATACGCAGTATTTT
>TRBV9|TRBD2|TRBJ2-5|once
CASSPSGSGGAFPQETQYF
TGTGCCAGCAGCCCGAGTGGTAGCGGGGGGGCGTTTCCCCAAGAGACCCAGTACTTC
>TRBV2|-|TRBJ2-7|-
CASELSYEQYF
TGTGCCAGCGAGTTGAGCTACGAGCAGTACTTC
>TRBV2|TRBD2|TRBJ2-7|-
CASFPSGVAGVREQYF
TGTGCCAGCTTCCCCAGTGGGGTAGCGGGGGTCCGCGAGCAGTACTTC
>TRBV7-9|-|TRBJ1-6|few
CASSLTTGNNSPLHF
TGTGCCAGCAGCTTAACGACGGGAAATAATTCACCCCTCCACTTT
>TRBV27|-|TRBJ2-1|-
CATSSSGLEQFF
TGTGCCACCAGTTCTAGTGGTTTGGAGCAGTTCTTC
>TRBV6-1|-|TRBJ2-5|-
CASSVGTAGTQYF
TGTGCCAGCAGTGTCGGCACGGCGGGGACCCAGTACTTC
>TRBV2|TRBD1|TRBJ2-7|-
CASSYRGYEQYF
TGTGCCAGCAGTTACAGGGGCTACGAGCAGTACTTC
>TRBV6-5|-|TRBJ2-3|-
CASSYVRSDTQYF
TGTGCCAGCAGTTACGTTAGGTCTGATACGCAGTATTTT
>TRBV29-1|-|TRBJ1-1|once
CSVLSASNTEAFF
TGCAGCGTGTTATCGGCCTCGAACACTGAAGCTTTCTTT
>TRBV7-3|-|TRBJ2-5|once
CASSEGITETQYF
TGTGCCAGCAGCGAGGGGATTACAGAGACCCAGTACTTC
>TRBV4-1|-|TRBJ2-1|-
CASSQGIGADGYNEQFF
TGCGCCAGCAGCCAAGGAATTGGGGCCGACGGGTACAATGAGCAGTTCTTC
>TRBV5-1|-|TRBJ2-1|-
CASSSPRRIHNEQFF
TGCGCCAGCAGTTCTCCGAGAAGGATACACAATGAGCAGTTCTTC
>TRBV2|-|TRBJ2-4|-
CASRVAKNIQYF
TGTGCCAGCAGGGTTGCCAAAAACATTCAGTACTTC
>TRBV28|-|TRBJ1-2|few
CASSFWGELNYGYTF
TGTGCCAGCAGTTTTTGGGGGGAGCTTAACTATGGCTACACCTTC
>TRBV7-6|-|TRBJ2-1|few
CASSPQLTVSSYNEQFF
TGTGCCAGCAGCCCCCAGTTGACCGTGAGCTCCTACAATGAGCAGTTCTTC
>TRBV27|TRBD2|TRBJ2-7|-
CASSLAGGNYEQYF
TGTGCCAGCAGTTTAGCGGGGGGCAACTACGAGCAGTACTTC
>TRBV4-1|TRBD1|TRBJ1-1|few
CASSQAGDRGITEAFF
TGCGCCAGCAGCCAAGCCGGGGACAGGGGTATCACTGAAGCTTTCTTT
>TRBV7-9|-|TRBJ2-7|few
CASSLAIAGLNYEQYF
TGTGCCAGCAGCTTAGCCATCGCGGGACTTAACTACGAGCAGTACTTC
>TRBV7-9|TRBD1|TRBJ1-2|-
CASSPGTGTFSTF
TGTGCCAGCAGTCCCGGGACAGGGACCTTCTCCACCTTC
>TRBV14|TRBD1|TRBJ2-2|-
CASSPGTATGELFF
TGTGCCAGCAGCCCCGGGACAGCCACCGGGGAGCTGTTTTTT
>TRBV27|TRBD1|TRBJ1-1|once
CASSIQGGTEAFF
TGTGCCAGCAGTATACAGGGGGGCACTGAAGCTTTCTTT
>TRBV19|TRBD1|TRBJ2-7|-
CASSLQGALYEQYF
TGTGCCAGTAGTCTACAGGGGGCCCTCTACGAGCAGTACTTC
>TRBV7-8|-|TRBJ2-3|-
CASSSTDLETDTQYF
TGTGCCAGCAGCTCAACGGACCTAGAAACAGATACGCAGTATTTT
>TRBV7-6|TRBD2|TRBJ2-3|-
CASGTSFSDTQYF
TGTGCCAGCGGGACTAGCTTTTCGGATACGCAGTATTTT
>TRBV27|-|TRBJ2-1|-
CASSYQGVDEQFF
TGTGCCAGCAGTTACCAGGGAGTGGATGAGCAGTTCTTC
>TRBV11-3|TRBD1|TRBJ2-7|-
CASSLTTGAEQYF
TGTGCCAGCAGCCTAACGACAGGGGCCGAGCAGTACTTC
>TRBV28|TRBD1|TRBJ2-7|-
CASSWDSDYEQYF
TGTGCCAGCAGCTGGGACAGTGACTACGAGCAGTACTTC
>TRBV7-9|TRBD1|TRBJ1-1|-
CASSLGGQGHTEAFF
TGTGCCAGCAGCTTAGGGGGACAGGGCCACACTGAAGCTTTCTTT
>TRBV29-1|TRBD1|TRBJ2-7|-
CSVVGQGRPYEQYF
TGCAGCGTTGTGGGACAGGGGAGGCCCTACGAGCAGTACTTC
>TRBV29-1|-|TRBJ2-5|-
CSVEGTVLIQETQYF
TGCAGCGTTGAAGGGACAGTTCTGATTCAAGAGACCCAGTACTTC
>TRBV7-7|TRBD2|TRBJ2-5|once
CASSLEAGIQETQYF
TGTGCTAGCAGCTTAGAAGCGGGGATTCAAGAGACCCAGTACTTC
>TRBV7-8|TRBD2|TRBJ2-1|few
CASSQPLALAGVNNEQFF
TGTGCCAGCAGTCAACCCCTAGCCCTAGCGGGGGTCAACAATGAGCAGTTCTTC
>TRBV4-3|TRBD2|TRBJ2-7|-
CASSQVAGESYEQYF
TGCGCCAGCAGCCAAGTAGCGGGGGAGTCCTACGAGCAGTACTTC